This TCR beta chain was sequenced for a study of CD8 T cells in Susac syndrome. cDNA came from approximately 0.5 to 1 ug RNA primed by random hexamers. With immunoSEQ multiplex PCR, TCR beta CDR3 was amplified across 54 Vbeta and 13 Jbeta. A single record per CDR3 protein comes from TCRdb applying MiXCR to the immunoSEQ multiplex PCR reads. The sample holds 85,000 to 90,000 distinct CDR3 sequences; 90% to 95% are singletons and the top ten take around 0.32%. TCR beta sequencing covered blood CD8+ and CD4+ T cells. Trimming at V came to 1 base and at J to 5 bases, leaving 1 base not matched to a gene. Germline V gene lookup returns CDR1 MNHEY and CDR2 SMNVEV (reference sequence). This CDR3 is built from 13 residues.

The chain links TRBV27 to TRBJ2-7, with TRBD1 identical over 8 bases. The receptor was derived from a human donor in good health. The sample consisted of CD8+ T cells from PBMCs. CDR3 loop: CASSLLTGDEQYF. CDR3 DNA sequence: TGTGCCAGCAGTTTATTGACAGGGGACGAGCAGTACTTC.